Listed here are 21 T cell receptor beta chains from one sample, sequenced in a study of blood T cells in healthy people across ages. Next came a second PCR, run for about 7 to 12 cycles, which used a sample-barcoded 5' primer along with a J-beta primer mix. TCRdb re-called the 5' RACE reads with MiXCR, one entry per CDR3 protein. The table includes roughly 800,000 distinct CDR3 sequences, about three fifths detected once. The sequencing sample was made of blood. Source of these receptors: a man in his thirties or forties in good health.

The chain links TRBV5-6 to TRBJ2-1; D is possibly TRBD2 (6 bases). V lost 1 base to trimming and J lost 9 bases, with 17 bases between them. CDR1 is SGHDT and CDR2 is YYEEEE in the germline V gene. The CDR3 runs 15 residues. The CDR3: CASSLWRAGRSEQFF. DNA for the CDR3: TGTGCCAGCAGCTTGTGGCGGGCAGGGAGGAGTGAGCAGTTCTTC.

The chain joins TRBV7-2 to TRBJ2-6; possibly TRBD2 for D (5 bases). This CDR3 is 18 amino acids long. The V end was cut by 0 bases, the J end by 2 bases, with 14 bases between. Germline V gives CDR1 SGHTA, CDR2 FQGNSA. DNA for the CDR3: TGTGCCAGCAGCTTAGCGGGGAAAACCGGGGCTGGGGCCAACGTCCTGACTTTC. This gives the protein CASSLAGKTGAGANVLTF.

In its sample, this clonotype was seen a few times. J is TRBJ1-5 and V is TRBV28; 7 bases match TRBD1. Germline lookup yields CDR1 MDHEN and CDR2 SYDVKM. After removal of 5 bases from V and 5 bases from J, the junction contained 6 bases not matched to a gene. The CDR3 is made up of 14 amino acids. The CDR3 DNA sequence: TGTGCCAGCAGTCCGCGGACAGGACATCAGCCCCAGCATTTT. It specifies CASSPRTGHQPQHF. The variable domain in full, with the rest retrieved from reference TRBV28 and TRBJ1-5, is DVKVTQSSRYLVKRTGEKVFLECVQDMDHENMFWYRQDPGLGLRLIYFSYDVKMKEKGDIPEGYSVSREKKERFSLILESASTNQTSMYLCASSPRTGHQPQHFGDGTRLSIL.

The V and J genes are TRBV6-6 and TRBJ2-1, with a possible D match to TRBD2 (6 bases). Germline lookup yields CDR1 MNHNY and CDR2 SVGAGI (reference sequence). The CDR3 has 14 amino acids. The V end was cut by 6 bases, the J end by 5 bases, with 14 bases between. The CDR3: CASSPLAGNNEQFF. The CDR3 DNA is TGTGCCAGCAGCCCTCTGGCGGGAAACAATGAGCAGTTCTTC.

This clonotype was seen only once. V usage is TRBV6-2 or TRBV6-3 and J usage is TRBJ2-3; 7 nucleotides match TRBD2. The CDR3 totals 15 residues. CDR1 is MNHEY and CDR2 is SVGEGT in the germline V gene. V lost 5 bases and J lost 5; bases outside the gene matches: 10. CDR3 bases: TGTGCCAGCAGTACCCTCGGGGTAGCGGGAGATACGCAGTATTTT. It translates to CASSTLGVAGDTQYF.

The chain joins TRBV6-1 to TRBJ1-1; no clear D. Trimming stripped 3 bases from V and 5 bases from J, with 10 bases between. This CDR3 has 13 amino acids. In germline, CDR1 is MNHNS, CDR2 SASEGT. The CDR3 region is CASSDAGGTEAFF. Here the CDR3 DNA reads TGTGCCAGCAGTGACGCAGGCGGAACTGAAGCTTTCTTT.

J is TRBJ2-1 and V is TRBV4-2; tentatively, D is TRBD2 (6 bases). The CDR3 length is 16 residues. Germline V CDR1 and CDR2: LGHNA, YNFKEQ. Trimming removed 8 bases at V and 6 bases at J, with 23 bases between. The DNA for the CDR3 is TGTGCCAGCGGCGGGGCCGGGACCAAGAGTAGCAATGAGCAGTTCTTC. This gives the protein CASGGAGTKSSNEQFF.

The chain recombines TRBV10-3 with TRBJ2-1; 8 bases match TRBD2. The ends lost 7 bases at V and 8 bases at J; junction bases unmatched: 13. The CDR3 is made up of 15 amino acids. In germline, CDR1 is ENHRY, CDR2 SYGVKD. CDR3 region: CAITNREGISDEQFF. DNA of the CDR3: TGTGCCATCACCAATCGGGAGGGAATCTCTGATGAGCAGTTCTTC.

CDR3 protein: CASPPVSLIRHADTQYF. CDR3 nucleotides: TGTGCCAGCCCGCCAGTGAGCCTGATTCGGCACGCAGATACGCAGTATTTT. The J gene is TRBJ2-3, the V gene TRBV7-3; D is unclear. Trimming cost V 8 bases and J 4 bases, with 25 bases left between them. CDR1 is SGHTA, CDR2 FQGTGA, per germline. This CDR3 contains 17 residues.

The V gene is TRBV9, the J gene TRBJ2-1; D call uncertain. The germline gives CDR1 SGDLS, CDR2 YYNGEE. Trimming shortened V by 0 bases and J by 5 bases, and 9 bases separated the two germline ends. The CDR3 is 14 residues long. CDR3 sequence (DNA): TGTGCCAGCAGCGTAGTGTGCGGTGACAATGAGCAGTTCTTC. This sequence encodes CASSVVCGDNEQFF. Full variable domain (outside the CDR3, taken from reference TRBV9 and TRBJ2-1): DSGVTQTPKHLITATGQRVTLRCSPRSGDLSVYWYQQSLDQGLQFLIQYYNGEERAKGNILERFSAQQFPDLHSELNLSSLELGDSALYFCASSVVCGDNEQFFGPGTRLTVL.

The chain joins TRBV9 to TRBJ2-5, with D unresolved. Germline values: CDR1 SGDLS, CDR2 YYNGEE. The CDR3 runs to 14 residues. The V and J ends lost 4 bases and 5 bases respectively, with 15 bases between them. CDR3 protein: CASSPQTSLETQYF. In DNA form, the CDR3 reads TGTGCCAGCAGCCCGCAAACGTCCCTGGAGACCCAGTACTTC.

V is TRBV29-1 and J is TRBJ1-1; 8 positions match TRBD1. Germline V gene data show CDR1 as SQVTM and CDR2 as ANQGSEA. The trim removed 7 bases at V and 6 bases at J, leaving 13 bases unmatched. The CDR3 contains 14 residues. In DNA form, the CDR3 reads TGCAGCGCACGCGCAGGGACAGGTTTAGCTGAAGCTTTCTTT. Its protein product is CSARAGTGLAEAFF.

The V gene is TRBV7-9, the J gene TRBJ2-1; D is unresolved. The DNA matches TRBJ2-7 better at its end, which makes the J call doubtful. CDR1 is SEHNR and CDR2 is FQNEAQ in the germline V gene (reference sequence). The length of the CDR3 is 13 residues. The DNA of the CDR3 is TGTGCCAGCAGCTTAGAACTATCCGGGGAGCAGTACTTC. This translates into CASSLELSGEQYF.

The chain links TRBV20-1 to TRBJ2-1; 16 nucleotides match TRBD2. This CDR3 comprises 18 residues. The germline gives CDR1 DFQATT, CDR2 SNEGSKA (reference sequence). Trimming took 7 bases from V and 0 from J; bases not matched to a gene: 9. CDR3 in DNA: TGCAGTGTCGATCCGGGACTAGCGGGAGGGCCCTCCTACAATGAGCAGTTCTTC. Residues: CSVDPGLAGGPSYNEQFF.

The chain carries TRBV18 and TRBJ1-6, with D perhaps TRBD1 (6 bases). Trimming took 2 bases from V and 6 from J, leaving 11 bases between them. Germline lookup yields CDR1 KGHSH and CDR2 LQKENI. The CDR3 extends over 15 amino acids. CDR3 sequence: CASSPGTRGNSPLHF. The CDR3 region has the DNA TGTGCCAGCTCACCAGGGACCAGGGGTAATTCACCCCTCCACTTT.

The chain has TRBV30 and TRBJ1-2; D is perhaps TRBD1 (5 bases). Germline V gene data show CDR1 as GTSNPN and CDR2 as SVGIG (reference sequence). The germline V and J ends were trimmed by 3 bases and 8 bases, with 13 bases remaining between them. The CDR3 consists of 12 residues. CDR3 sequence (DNA): TGTGCCTGGAGCCGGGACCTTACGGGCTACACCTTC. Translating it yields CAWSRDLTGYTF. The variable domain in full, with the rest retrieved from reference TRBV30 and TRBJ1-2, is SQTIHQWPATLVQPVGSPLSLECTVEGTSNPNLYWYRQAAGRGLQLLFYSVGIGQISSEVPQNLSASRPQDRQFILSSKKLLLSDSGFYLCAWSRDLTGYTFGSGTRLTVV.

The V gene is TRBV20-1, the J gene TRBJ2-5; D is unclear. The DNA end favors TRBJ2-7, so the J call may be wrong. The CDR3 totals 12 residues. Germline-derived CDR1 and CDR2 are DFQATT and SNEGSKA (reference sequence). Here the CDR3 reads CSATDSFYEQYF. Here the CDR3 DNA reads TGCAGTGCTACCGACTCTTTTTACGAGCAGTACTTC.

The gene calls are TRBV20-1 and TRBJ2-5; 9 bases align to TRBD2. The V and J ends lost 0 bases and 0 bases, in that order; junction bases with no gene match: 11. The CDR3 spans 18 residues. Per germline, CDR1 DFQATT and CDR2 SNEGSKA (reference sequence). CDR3 nucleotide sequence: TGCAGTGCTAGAGATCTAAAAGGCCTAGCGGGAAACCAAGAGACCCAGTACTTC. Translating it yields CSARDLKGLAGNQETQYF.

The rearrangement links TRBV5-1 to TRBJ1-2, with D possibly being TRBD1 (6 bases). This CDR3 has 14 residues. Germline V lookup: CDR1 SGHRS, CDR2 YFSETQ. Trimming pared 4 bases from V and 6 bases from J, leaving 16 bases between. CDR3 sequence reads: CASSLYGQSNGYTF. The CDR3 region has the DNA TGCGCCAGCAGCCTCTATGGACAGTCTAATGGCTACACCTTC.

This chain links TRBV3-1 with TRBJ2-2; D remains ambiguous. This CDR3 region has 13 residues. Germline values: CDR1 LGHDT, CDR2 YNNKEL (reference sequence). V lost 1 base, J lost 6 bases, and 6 bases lay in between. The CDR3 bases are TGTGCCAGCAGCCAAGGGGCGGCCGGGGAGCTGTTTTTT. It specifies CASSQGAAGELFF.

The CDR3 nucleotides read TGTGCCAGCAGCTCCCCATCCGGGACTAGCGGGATATCGGAGCAGTTCTTC. Protein sequence: CASSSPSGTSGISEQFF. This rearrangement joins TRBV7-2 to TRBJ2-1; 13 bases align to TRBD2. The trim removed 4 bases at V and 10 bases at J, leaving 13 bases unmatched. Germline loops: CDR1 SGHTA, CDR2 FQGNSA. CDR3 length: 17 residues.